These 18 T cell receptor beta chains originate from one sample sequenced in a study of identical twins. TCRdb used MiXCR to reprocess the 5' RACE reads, holding one entry per CDR3 protein. The table records roughly 720,000 distinct CDR3 sequences, 18% of them present only once. The same data also contributed to another study, on T cells expressing NK-cell markers.

Sequenced: PBMCs. The receptors stem from a woman under 30 in good health.

The chain combines TRBV7-2 with TRBJ2-7, with D possibly TRBD2 on 6 matching bases. V was shortened by 8 bases and J by 2 bases, with 22 bases between the two germline ends. Looked up from germline, CDR1 is SGHTA and CDR2 is FQGNSA. The CDR3 totals 16 residues. CDR3 nucleotide sequence: TGTGCCAGCCGATCGTTTCCGGGAGCGCGAGCCTACGAGCAGTACTTC. Translating it yields CASRSFPGARAYEQYF.

The chain employs TRBV27 and TRBJ2-7; D may be TRBD1 (6 bases). The germline gives CDR1 MNHEY, CDR2 SMNVEV (reference sequence). V was trimmed by 8 bases and J by 2 bases, leaving 16 bases between them. This CDR3 contains 14 residues. Here the CDR3 DNA reads TGTGCCAGCCAAACCCAGGACAGACCCTACGAGCAGTACTTC. It translates to CASQTQDRPYEQYF.

V and J are TRBV4-3 and TRBJ2-2; 11 bases are shared with TRBD2. CDR3 length: 18 residues. The V and J ends lost 3 bases and 5 bases, in that order; junction bases with no gene match: 11. CDR1 is LGHNA, CDR2 YSLEER, per germline. CDR3 coding DNA: TGCGCCAGCAGCCAGGGACTAGCGGCCGGGGAAAGGACCGGGGAGCTGTTTTTT. This translates into CASSQGLAAGERTGELFF.

This clonotype was recorded at least ten times. The genes are TRBV7-3 and TRBJ2-1, with D tentatively TRBD1 or TRBD2 (5 bases each). Trimming stripped 1 base from V and 7 bases from J, with 8 bases between. The CDR3 spans 13 residues. From germline, CDR1 is SGHTA and CDR2 FQGTGA. The CDR3 DNA follows: TGTGCCAGCAGCTTAAGAGGGGAGAATGAGCAGTTCTTC. Residues: CASSLRGENEQFF. The full variable domain, in which reference TRBV7-3 and TRBJ2-1 provide the parts outside the CDR3, is GAGVSQTPSNKVTEKGKYVELRCDPISGHTALYWYRQSLGQGPEFLIYFQGTGAADDSGLPNDRFFAVRPEGSVSTLKIQRTERGDSAVYLCASSLRGENEQFFGPGTRLTVL.

This clonotype was picked up a small number of times. The V and J genes are TRBV20-1 and TRBJ2-3; D possibly matches TRBD1 or TRBD2 (5 bases each). The V gene's germline CDR1 is DFQATT and CDR2 SNEGSKA (reference sequence). Trimming took 4 bases from V and 5 from J, leaving 7 bases between them. The CDR3 spans 11 residues. In nucleotides, the CDR3 is TGCAGTGCTATTGGGGGAGATACGCAGTATTTT. It encodes CSAIGGDTQYF.

V and J are TRBV18 and TRBJ1-2; 9 bases are a match to TRBD1. V was clipped by 4 bases and J by 2 bases; unmatched bases: 11. There are 17 residues in the CDR3. The germline V gene has CDR1 KGHSH and CDR2 LQKENI. The CDR3, as DNA: TGTGCCAGCTCACGCCCATATAAAACAGGGGGCAACTATGGCTACACCTTC. Encoded protein: CASSRPYKTGGNYGYTF.

The CDR3 protein is CASSSALLPDTQYF. The CDR3 DNA is TGTGCCAGCAGCTCCGCCCTGCTTCCAGATACGCAGTATTTT. This chain joins TRBV7-2 and TRBJ2-3; D not resolved. The length of the CDR3 is 14 residues. Germline loops: CDR1 SGHTA, CDR2 FQGNSA. Trimming shortened V by 4 bases and J by 4 bases, and 12 bases separated the two germline ends.

The chain joins TRBV5-1 to TRBJ2-1; possible D gene TRBD2, 6 bases. Germline CDR1 is SGHRS and CDR2 is YFSETQ. V was clipped by 2 bases and J by 0 bases, with 12 bases between them. The CDR3 length is 16 residues. This CDR3 is CASSFNRGSSYNEQFF. The CDR3 DNA reads TGCGCCAGCAGCTTCAATCGGGGGAGCTCCTACAATGAGCAGTTCTTC.

V and J are TRBV7-2 and TRBJ2-7; 9 nucleotides agree with TRBD2. V gave up 7 bases and J gave up 3 bases; unmatched junction bases: 7. The germline gives CDR1 SGHTA, CDR2 FQGNSA. CDR3 size: 14 residues. The CDR3 region is CASIGLAGNYEQYF. In DNA, the CDR3 is TGTGCCAGCATTGGGCTAGCGGGGAACTACGAGCAGTACTTC. The full variable domain, rest sourced from reference TRBV7-2 and TRBJ2-7, is GAGVSQSPSNKVTEKGKDVELRCDPISGHTALYWYRQSLGQGLEFLIYFQGNSAPDKSGLPSDRFSAERTGGSVSTLTIQRTQQEDSAVYLCASIGLAGNYEQYFGPGTRLTVT.

Only a few counts were recorded for this clonotype. This rearrangement joins TRBV12-3 or TRBV12-4 to TRBJ2-7, with D perhaps TRBD2 (6 bases). The CDR3 length is 14 residues. V was trimmed by 7 bases and J by 5 bases, leaving 18 bases between them. CDR3 sequence: CASTPTRRMDEQYF. In nucleotides, the CDR3 is TGTGCCAGCACCCCGACTAGAAGGATGGACGAGCAGTACTTC.

This chain uses TRBV7-9 with TRBJ2-1; 7 bases align to TRBD2. With 5 bases clipped from V and 7 bases from J, the junction kept 11 bases outside the gene matches. The CDR3 spans 15 residues. Germline V gene sequence: CDR1 SEHNR, CDR2 FQNEAQ (reference sequence). CDR3 sequence (DNA): TGTGCCAGCAGCGCCGGGACTAAGATGTCGAATGAGCAGTTCTTC. It codes for CASSAGTKMSNEQFF. The variable domain in full, with the rest retrieved from reference TRBV7-9 and TRBJ2-1, is DTGVSQNPRHKITKRGQNVTFRCDPISEHNRLYWYRQTLGQGPEFLTYFQNEAQLEKSRLLSDRFSAERPKGSFSTLEIQRTEQGDSAMYLCASSAGTKMSNEQFFGPGTRLTVL.

The chain carries TRBV10-3 and TRBJ2-6, with 8 bases fitting TRBD2. CDR1 and CDR2 from the germline V gene are ENHRY and SYGVKD. This CDR3 region has 22 residues. The V segment lost 3 bases and the J segment 1 base; nucleotides outside the gene matches: 20. CDR3 coding DNA: TGTGCCATCAGTGACCAAACCCCCAGGAGGATAGCGGGGACTTCTGGGGCCAACGTCCTGACTTTC. The encoded protein is CAISDQTPRRIAGTSGANVLTF.

This clonotype was detected ten times or more. The chain joins TRBV12-3 or TRBV12-4 to TRBJ2-7; 10 positions match TRBD1. Losses at the gene ends were 8 bases for V and 4 bases for J; bases not matched to a gene: 8. The CDR3 length is 14 residues. The CDR3 loop is CASRSRDRGYEQYF. CDR3 sequence (DNA): TGTGCCAGCCGCTCAAGGGACAGGGGATACGAGCAGTACTTC.

The chain combines TRBV6-5 with TRBJ2-7, with TRBD1 matching 7 bases. The CDR3 loop spans 14 amino acids. Germline CDR1 is MNHEY and CDR2 is SVGAGI. With V trimmed by 2 bases and J by 4 bases, 5 bases remained unmatched. The CDR3 reads CASSYARGQYEQYF. In DNA, the CDR3 is TGTGCCAGCAGTTACGCGAGGGGGCAATACGAGCAGTACTTC.

In its sample, this clonotype was seen a few times. The rearrangement uses TRBV10-3 and TRBJ2-5; maybe TRBD1 (6 bases). The germline V and J ends were trimmed by 0 bases and 6 bases, with 20 bases remaining between them. Per the germline V gene, CDR1 is ENHRY and CDR2 is SYGVKD. This CDR3 is 17 amino acids long. For the CDR3, the DNA is TGTGCCATCAGTGAGTCACAGGGACGGGGCGCATTGAAGACCCAGTACTTC. This translates into CAISESQGRGALKTQYF.

The V gene is TRBV4-3, the J gene TRBJ2-7, with D possibly being TRBD2 (6 bases). V lost 4 bases, J lost 5 bases, and 12 bases lay in between. Germline-derived CDR1 and CDR2 are LGHNA and YSLEER. The CDR3 is 13 amino acids. The CDR3 region is CASSPTLANEQYF. The CDR3 DNA reads TGCGCCAGCAGCCCCACTCTAGCGAACGAGCAGTACTTC.

The gene calls are TRBV5-5 and TRBJ2-5, with 8 bases identical to TRBD1. From germline, CDR1 is SGHKS and CDR2 YYEKEE (reference sequence). The CDR3 spans 14 residues. J lost 5 bases, V lost 4 bases, and 7 bases had no gene match. The CDR3 sequence: CASSAQGAWETQYF. The CDR3 region has the DNA TGTGCCAGCAGCGCCCAGGGGGCCTGGGAGACCCAGTACTTC. The entire variable domain, with the rest obtained from reference TRBV5-5 and TRBJ2-5, is as follows: DAGVTQSPTHLIKTRGQQVTLRCSPISGHKSVSWYQQVLGQGPQFIFQYYEKEERGRGNFPDRFSARQFPNYSSELNVNALLLGDSALYLCASSAQGAWETQYFGPGTRLLVL.

This clonotype has more than one count but fewer than ten. This sequence joins TRBV3-1 and TRBJ2-7; 7 bases line up with TRBD2. Trimming cost V 5 bases and J 3 bases; bases outside gene matches: 10. The CDR3 is 15 residues long. In germline, CDR1 is LGHDT, CDR2 YNNKEL (reference sequence). Here the CDR3 DNA reads TGTGCCAGCAGCATGGGAGGGGATTCCCTCTACGAGCAGTACTTC. It yields the protein CASSMGGDSLYEQYF.